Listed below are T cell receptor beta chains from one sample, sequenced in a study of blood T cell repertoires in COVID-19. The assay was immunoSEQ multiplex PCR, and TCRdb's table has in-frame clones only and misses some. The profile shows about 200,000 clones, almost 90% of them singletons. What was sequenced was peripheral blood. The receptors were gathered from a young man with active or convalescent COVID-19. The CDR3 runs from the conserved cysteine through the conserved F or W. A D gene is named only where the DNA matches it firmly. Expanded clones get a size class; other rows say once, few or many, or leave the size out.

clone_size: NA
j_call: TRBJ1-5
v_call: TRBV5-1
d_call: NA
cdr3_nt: TGCGCCAGCAGCCCCGGACAAACCATGGAGCCCCAGCATTTT
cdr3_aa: CASSPGQTMEPQHF

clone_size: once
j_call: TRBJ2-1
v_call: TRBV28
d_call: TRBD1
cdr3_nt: TGTGCCAGCAAACCGGGACAGGGCTACAATGAGCAGTTCTTC
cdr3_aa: CASKPGQGYNEQFF

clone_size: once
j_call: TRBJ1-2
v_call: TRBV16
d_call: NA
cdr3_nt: TGTGCCAGCAGCCAACCGCCGGAGCCTTTTAGCTATGGCTACACCTTC
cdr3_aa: CASSQPPEPFSYGYTF

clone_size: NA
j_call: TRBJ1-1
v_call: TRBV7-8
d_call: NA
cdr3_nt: TGTGCCAGCAGCCCCTTGGCCTACACTAAGAACACTGAAGCTTTCTTT
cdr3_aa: CASSPLAYTKNTEAFF

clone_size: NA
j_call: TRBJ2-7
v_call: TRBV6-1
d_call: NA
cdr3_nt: TGTGCCAGCAGTGAAGGGACAGTAGCCTACGAGCAGTACTTC
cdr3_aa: CASSEGTVAYEQYF

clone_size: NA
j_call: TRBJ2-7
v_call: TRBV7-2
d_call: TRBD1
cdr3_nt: TGTGCCAGCAGCTTGAACGGTTCACCAGGGGGCCCGCTGAACGAGCAGTACTTC
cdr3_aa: CASSLNGSPGGPLNEQYF

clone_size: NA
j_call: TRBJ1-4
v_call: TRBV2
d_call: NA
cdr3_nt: TGTGCCAGCAGTGACAGGGGTGTAACTAATGAAAAACTGTTTTTT
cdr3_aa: CASSDRGVTNEKLFF

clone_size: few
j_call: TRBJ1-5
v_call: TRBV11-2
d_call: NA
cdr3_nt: TGTGCCGCGGGGCACACTACCAAAGGGCATAGCAATCAGCCCCAGCATTTT
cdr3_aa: CAAGHTTKGHSNQPQHF

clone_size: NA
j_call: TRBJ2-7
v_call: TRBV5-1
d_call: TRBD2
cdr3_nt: TGCGCCAGCAGCTTGGCGGGAGGGGAAAGGGAGCAGTACTTC
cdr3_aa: CASSLAGGEREQYF

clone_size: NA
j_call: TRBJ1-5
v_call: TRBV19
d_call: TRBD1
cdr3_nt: TGTGCCAGTAAAACAGGGGGCGGCGGTCAGCCCCAGCATTTT
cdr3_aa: CASKTGGGGQPQHF

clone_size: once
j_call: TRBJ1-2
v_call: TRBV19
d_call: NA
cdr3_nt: TGTGCCAGTAGTATGTTTTCTGGATATACCGGCGGAGAAAACTATGGCTACACCTTC
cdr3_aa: CASSMFSGYTGGENYGYTF

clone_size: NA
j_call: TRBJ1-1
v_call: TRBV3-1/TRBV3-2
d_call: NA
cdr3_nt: TGTGCCAGCAGCCAAGTGGGACCAGGGGACACTGAAGCTTTCTTT
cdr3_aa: CASSQVGPGDTEAFF

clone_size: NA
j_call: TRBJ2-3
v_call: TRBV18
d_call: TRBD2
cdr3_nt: TGTGCCAGCTCACCATGGGCTCCGGGACTAGCGGGGGGCGTGGAGGATACGCAGTATTTT
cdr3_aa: CASSPWAPGLAGGVEDTQYF

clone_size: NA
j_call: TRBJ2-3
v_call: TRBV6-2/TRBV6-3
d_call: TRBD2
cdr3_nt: TGTGCCAGCAGTCGAACTAGCGGCACAGATACGCAGTATTTT
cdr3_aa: CASSRTSGTDTQYF

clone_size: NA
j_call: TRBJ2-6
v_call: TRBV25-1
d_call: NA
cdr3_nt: TGTGCCAGCAGTCCGGTAGGGGCCCAAGATGGGGCCAACGTCCTGACTTTC
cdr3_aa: CASSPVGAQDGANVLTF

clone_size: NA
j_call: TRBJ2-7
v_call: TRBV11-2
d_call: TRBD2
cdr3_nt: TGTGCCAGCAGCTCCAGCGGGAGCAAGTTCTACGAGCAGTACTTC
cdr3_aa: CASSSSGSKFYEQYF

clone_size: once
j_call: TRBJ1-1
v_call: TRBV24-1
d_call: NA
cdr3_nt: TGTGCCACCAGTGCCCTAGGGCAGGGGACGAACACTGAAGCTTTCTTT
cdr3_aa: CATSALGQGTNTEAFF

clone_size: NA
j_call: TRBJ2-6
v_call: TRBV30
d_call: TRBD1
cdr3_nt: TGTGCCTGGAGTAAAGACAGGGTGAGGGGGGCCAACGTCCTGACTTTC
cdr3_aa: CAWSKDRVRGANVLTF

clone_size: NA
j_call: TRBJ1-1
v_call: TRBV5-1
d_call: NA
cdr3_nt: TGCGCCAGCAGCTTCTTAAGGATCGGGGGAACTGAAGCTTTCTTT
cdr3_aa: CASSFLRIGGTEAFF

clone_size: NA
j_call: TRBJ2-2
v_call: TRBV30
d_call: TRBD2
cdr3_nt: TGTGCCTGGAGTGTACCGGTCGGACTAGCGGAATACACCGGGGAGCTGTTTTTT
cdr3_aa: CAWSVPVGLAEYTGELFF

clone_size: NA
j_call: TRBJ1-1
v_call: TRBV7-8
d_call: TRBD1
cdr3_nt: TGTGCCAGCAGCTTAGCGACAGGGACTGAAGCTTTCTTT
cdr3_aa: CASSLATGTEAFF

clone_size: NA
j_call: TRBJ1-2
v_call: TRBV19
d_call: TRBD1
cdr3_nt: TGTGCCAGTAGCAGACGGGACAGGGAGGCTGGATACTATGGCTACACCTTC
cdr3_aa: CASSRRDREAGYYGYTF

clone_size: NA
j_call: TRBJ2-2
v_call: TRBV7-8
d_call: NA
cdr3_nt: TGTGCCAGCAGCTTAACAGAGAACACCGGGGAGCTGTTTTTT
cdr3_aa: CASSLTENTGELFF

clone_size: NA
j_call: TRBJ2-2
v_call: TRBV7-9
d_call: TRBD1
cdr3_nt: TGTGCCAGCAGGGGGTCCACCGGGACAGGGGAATTAAGCACCGGGGAGCTGTTTTTT
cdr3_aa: CASRGSTGTGELSTGELFF

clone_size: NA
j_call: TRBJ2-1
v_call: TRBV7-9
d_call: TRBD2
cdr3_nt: TGTGCCAGCAGCGGCCTCCTAGCGGGAGAACTGAATGAGCAGTTCTTC
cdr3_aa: CASSGLLAGELNEQFF

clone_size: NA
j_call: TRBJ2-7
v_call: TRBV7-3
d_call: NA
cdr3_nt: TGTGCCAGCAGCTTAGATAGTAGCTCCCCCTCCTACGAGCAGTACTTC
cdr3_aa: CASSLDSSSPSYEQYF

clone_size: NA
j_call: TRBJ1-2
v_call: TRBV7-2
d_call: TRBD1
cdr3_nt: TGTGCCAGCAGCCCCCGACAGGGTGCTCACTATGGCTACACCTTC
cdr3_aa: CASSPRQGAHYGYTF

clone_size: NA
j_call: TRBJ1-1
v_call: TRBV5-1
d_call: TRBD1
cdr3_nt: TGCGCCAGCAGCCGTGACAGGGACGCTGAAGCTTTCTTT
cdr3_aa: CASSRDRDAEAFF

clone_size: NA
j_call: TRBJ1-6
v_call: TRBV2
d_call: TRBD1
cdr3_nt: TGTGCCAGCAGTGGGGGACAGCAGGCCTATAATTCACCCCTCCACTTT
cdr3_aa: CASSGGQQAYNSPLHF